Following are 10 T cell receptor beta chains from one sample sequenced in a study of beta chain features in type 1 diabetes listed by TCRdb under 2018. The library was obtained by the immunoSEQ multiplex PCR assay. The entire isolated RNA was reverse transcribed using the High Capacity cDNA Reverse Transcription Kit, and thus expressed TCRB transcripts were sequenced. Not all clones reach the TCRdb copy of this immuneACCESS table, which keeps in-frame sequences only. Checked studies attribute under half of the gap to unresolved V genes and leave the rest unexplained. The sample table holds hundreds of thousands of clones, of which around 16% were seen once. The ten largest clones represent 0.09% to 0.095% of the sample. The sequencing sample was made of naive CD4+ T cells from blood. The intended sense of this specimen's cell subset or site label: true naive CD4+ T cells. Receptors originate from a man in his late teens or twenties in good health.

The chain has TRBV11-3 and TRBJ2-1; 11 positions match TRBD2. V lost 5 bases and J lost 5; bases outside the gene matches: 8. The CDR3 loop spans 16 amino acids. From germline, CDR1 is SGHNT and CDR2 YENEEA. The CDR3 spells CASSTIAGGVNNEQFF. The DNA for the CDR3 is TGTGCCAGCAGCACCATAGCGGGAGGGGTAAACAATGAGCAGTTCTTC. Together with reference TRBV11-3 and TRBJ2-1, the CDR3 gives the full variable domain: EAGVVQSPRYKIIEKKQPVAFWCNPISGHNTLYWYLQNLGQGPELLIRYENEEAVDDSQLPKDRFSAERLKGVDSTLKIQPAELGDSAVYLCASSTIAGGVNNEQFFGPGTRLTVL.

The chain has TRBV29-1 and TRBJ2-7, with a possible D match to TRBD1 (5 bases). The CDR3 runs 12 residues. Trimming took 5 bases from V and 3 from J, leaving 11 bases between them. Germline V gene data show CDR1 as SQVTM and CDR2 as ANQGSEA. DNA for the CDR3: TGCAGCGTTAAGACAGACGGCTACGAGCAGTACTTC. Encoded protein: CSVKTDGYEQYF.

This clone occurred a few times. The chain uses TRBV7-3 and TRBJ2-3, with D tentatively TRBD1 (5 bases). With 4 bases removed from V and 3 bases from J, the gap between germline ends came to 11 bases. Germline CDR1 and CDR2: SGHTA and FQGTGA. The CDR3 is 14 residues long. The CDR3 region has the DNA TGTGCCAGCAGCTCACCGGACAAGACAGATACGCAGTATTTT. It is translated as CASSSPDKTDTQYF.

V and J are TRBV18 and TRBJ1-3, with D hard to call. CDR3 length: 14 amino acids. The ends were cut back, 3 bases at V and 2 bases at J, with 8 bases in the middle. The germline CDR1 and CDR2 sequences are KGHSH and LQKENI. The CDR3 spells CASSPVDAGNTIYF. CDR3 DNA: TGTGCCAGCTCACCTGTAGACGCTGGAAACACCATATATTTT.

This clone was detected a few times. Other DNA sequences in the same sample also yield this CDR3. V usage is TRBV5-1 and J usage is TRBJ2-5; D is unresolved. Trimming stripped 4 bases from V and 2 bases from J, with 9 bases between. CDR1 SGHRS and CDR2 YFSETQ come from the germline V gene. This CDR3 is 13 amino acids long. The CDR3, as DNA: TGCGCCAGCAGCCTGACGGCACAAGAGACCCAGTACTTC. It encodes CASSLTAQETQYF.

The V call is TRBV28, the J call TRBJ2-2; 8 bases agree with TRBD1. CDR1 is MDHEN and CDR2 is SYDVKM in the germline V gene. The CDR3 has 14 amino acids. The V gene end was trimmed by 6 bases and the J gene end by 1 base; junction bases not matched to a gene: 1. This chain's CDR3 is CASRGTGNTGELFF. CDR3 DNA: TGTGCCAGCAGAGGGACAGGGAACACCGGGGAGCTGTTTTTT.

CDR3 DNA: TGTGCCAGCAGTCGAGTGGAGCTAGCCAAAAACATTCAGTACTTC. It is translated as CASSRVELAKNIQYF. The chain has TRBV7-9 and TRBJ2-4; D is ambiguous. V lost 6 bases, J lost 0 bases, and 12 bases lay in between. The CDR3 is made up of 15 amino acids. Germline CDR1 reads SEHNR; CDR2 reads FQNEAQ (reference sequence).

The CDR3 loop is CASSVGSGGLGNEQFF. The CDR3 DNA reads as TGTGCCAGCAGCGTAGGATCCGGGGGTCTGGGGAATGAGCAGTTCTTC. This chain links TRBV9 with TRBJ2-1; TRBD2 might be the D (6 bases). The CDR3 has 16 amino acids. Germline V lookup: CDR1 SGDLS, CDR2 YYNGEE. V lost 0 bases and J 7 bases, leaving 17 bases between the germline ends.

This clone was observed a few times. Within the sample, other DNA sequences also encode this same CDR3. V is TRBV30 and J is TRBJ2-7; D is possibly TRBD1 (5 bases). The CDR3 runs 13 residues. CDR1 GTSNPN and CDR2 SVGIG come from the germline V gene (reference sequence). V gave up 4 bases and J gave up 2 bases, with 12 bases separating them. CDR3 sequence: CAWTFKGPYEQYF. CDR3 DNA: TGTGCCTGGACCTTTAAGGGGCCCTACGAGCAGTACTTC.

This clone has a handful of counts. The V and J genes are TRBV28 and TRBJ2-7, with 7 bases matching TRBD2. V trimming: 1 base; J trimming: 3 bases; junction bases outside the gene matches: 15. CDR1 is MDHEN and CDR2 is SYDVKM in the germline V gene. This CDR3 region has 18 residues. The CDR3 DNA reads as TGTGCCAGCAGTTTATTGTGGGCTAGCGGCCCCAGTGACTACGAGCAGTACTTC. Translating gives CASSLLWASGPSDYEQYF.